This T cell receptor (beta chain) is drawn from a study of blood T cell repertoires in COVID-19 (dated by TCRdb to the early 2020s). At the level of the whole study: The collaborator samples originated in the United States, Italy and Spain and spanned the acute and convalescent phases of COVID-19. The material from the prospective study consisted of cDNA or gDNA derived from T cells, B-cell-depleted T cells, or PBMCs. Deeply sampled blood TCRbeta repertoires from subjects exposed to, actively infected with, or recovered from COVID-19 were included in the dataset. The repertoires were released in a freely available public database meant as a resource for research on the immune response to SARS-CoV-2. The samples were drawn from the first 160 participants of the ongoing ImmuneRACE study and from under 1,500 subjects provided by 6 global collaborators. Nearly every sample came with metadata listing a de-identified subject ID, COVID-19 status, age in years and sex. Where available, HLA class I and class II types were obtained from metadata supplied by the sample provider rather than from assay-based typing.

The full study reports these points: Clinical and demographic metadata were provided uncurated, with the amount varying by source and participant.

TCRbeta CDR3 regions were amplified from genomic DNA by means of the immunoSEQ Assay, a bias-controlled multiplex PCR. Per the source publication's procedure: Nucleated cell counts per sample were estimated from amplification of reference gene primers within the assay. To quantify the absolute abundance of each unique TCRbeta CDR3 rearrangement, sequence reads were collapsed and filtered. For each sample, productive Simpson clonality was calculated as the square root of Simpson's diversity index over productive rearrangements. Entries here come from immuneACCESS through TCRdb and include only in-frame sequences with V and J called. Some clones fail to appear in such tables; in the studies checked, an unresolved V gene covers under half of the shortfall, and the cause of the remainder is unknown. V and J calls and clone size are those listed in that table; D and trimming were worked out from the DNA. This sample comprises about 200,000 clones, 86% of them detected only once. 4.5% to 6.5% of the sample goes to the ten largest clones.

Points on this clone: Its specific antigen is unknown. It has no much larger one-base neighbor in the sample; base qualities were not kept.

Participants in the prospective study were enrolled through a virtual design, were aged roughly 18 to 100 years, and lived in approximately 24 United States geographic areas. To assign participants to cohorts, the prospective study relied on clinical history that participants themselves reported in a screening survey and a study questionnaire. In the prospective study, whole blood, serum and a nasopharyngeal or oropharyngeal swab were collected from each participant by mobile phlebotomists. Additional blood draws and questionnaires over an approximately 2-month period could optionally be provided by prospective study participants. Blood samples from the prospective study were shipped frozen or at room temperature prior to DNA extraction. The V and J ends are trimmed by 1 base and 9 bases, leaving 9 bases between them. From the cysteine up to the phenylalanine, the CDR3 has a length of 12 residues. Kept here is only the CDR3 DNA, which spans 36 bases and is read in frame from base 1. CDR1 and CDR2 are read off the germline V gene (reference sequence) as SEHNR and FQNEAQ.

The source of this sequence is a man in his forties with acute COVID-19. Here the chain combines TRBV7-9 and TRBJ2-5; the D gene cannot be named for sure. Sequencing used PBMCs or T cells enriched from blood (not recorded which). Here is the DNA: TGTGCCAGCAGCTTAGTCGAGCCGGCCCAGTACTTC. The encoded protein is CASSLVEPAQYF.